This TCR beta chain was retrieved from a study of shared clonotypes between healthy human individuals. Study context: The study used three CD4 naive, three CD4 memory, two CD8 naive and one CD8 memory plate per donor. The study, taken as a whole, reports: Sampling involved blood alone; tissue repertoires likely differ. Deeper or shallower sequencing was expected to change how clonotypes are shared among donors.

The assay was run at deep level. The repertoire was sequenced with immunoSEQ multiplex PCR; TCRdb's copy has only in-frame clones and lacks some. The sample shows some 700,000 clones, about 92% of them seen only once. This CDR3 has 17 amino acids. V was cut by 4 bases and J by 0 bases, with 13 bases left in between. Germline values: CDR1 MNHNS, CDR2 SASEGT. Concerning this clone itself: What it recognizes is unknown.

The chain couples TRBV6-1 to TRBJ2-6; D is unresolved. The clonotype originates from a man aged 18-30 years in good health. Some clones in this sample may be carry-over from other donors' samples. Source material: memory CD8+ T cells from PBMCs. Subset denoted: CD45RO+ cells pooled with CCR7-negative TemRA cells. The CDR3 region is CASSVVEEPSGANVLTF. The CDR3 region has the DNA TGTGCCAGCAGTGTGGTAGAAGAGCCCTCTGGGGCCAACGTCCTGACTTTC.